The source of this T cell receptor (beta chain) is a study of CD8 T cells in ankylosing spondylitis. Study observations and caveats: Reports say disease-linked clones showed up significantly more in matched ankylosing spondylitis synovial fluid.

Trimming took off 4 bases at V and 4 bases at J, with 16 bases between the two ends. Germline V lookup: CDR1 LNHDA, CDR2 SQIVND (reference sequence). CDR3 length: 15 amino acids. TCRdb re-called the 5' RACE reads with MiXCR, one entry per CDR3 protein. The profile shows roughly 220,000 distinct CDR3 sequences, more than 9% of them singletons. For this clonotype: The antigen is not known.

Source material: blood, either unsorted or a sorted T cell fraction (not recorded which). The rearrangement links TRBV19 to TRBJ1-2; a weak D match, TRBD1 (6 bases). The origin of this receptor is a male donor with ankylosing spondylitis or in good health (not recorded which). Here the CDR3 reads CASSTRWGAGYGYTF. The CDR3 DNA sequence: TGTGCCAGTAGTACCCGGTGGGGGGCAGGCTATGGCTACACCTTC.